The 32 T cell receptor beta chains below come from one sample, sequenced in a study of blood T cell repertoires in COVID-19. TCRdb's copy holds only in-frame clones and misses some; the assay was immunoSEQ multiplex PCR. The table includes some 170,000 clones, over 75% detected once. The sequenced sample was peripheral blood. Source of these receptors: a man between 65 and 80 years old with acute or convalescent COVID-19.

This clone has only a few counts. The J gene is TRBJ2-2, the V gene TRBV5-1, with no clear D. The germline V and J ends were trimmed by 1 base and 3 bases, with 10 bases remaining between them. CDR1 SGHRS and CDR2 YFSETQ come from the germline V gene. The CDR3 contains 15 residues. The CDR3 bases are TGCGCCAGCAGCTTGCTTGAGGCGGACACCGGGGAGCTGTTTTTT. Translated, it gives CASSLLEADTGELFF.

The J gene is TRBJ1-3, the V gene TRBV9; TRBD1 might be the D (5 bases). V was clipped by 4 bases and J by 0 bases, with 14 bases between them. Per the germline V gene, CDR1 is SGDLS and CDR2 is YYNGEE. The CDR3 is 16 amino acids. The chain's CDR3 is CASSSTQVPSGNTIYF. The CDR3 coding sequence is TGTGCCAGCAGCTCAACACAGGTTCCCTCTGGAAACACCATATATTTT.

The CDR3 here is CASSSNTGELFF. The CDR3 DNA reads as TGTGCCAGCAGCTCAAACACCGGGGAGCTGTTTTTT. J is TRBJ2-2 and V is TRBV11-2; D is undetermined. CDR3 length equals 12 residues. V lost 4 bases to trimming and J lost 2 bases, with 2 bases between them. CDR1 and CDR2 (germline): SGHAT, FQNNGV.

CDR3 DNA: TGTGCCAGCAGTTACTCTAGCGGGGGGACGTACGAGCAGTACTTC. This encodes CASSYSSGGTYEQYF. The rearrangement links TRBV6-6 to TRBJ2-7; TRBD2 aligns across 10 bases. The CDR3 runs to 15 residues. The germline V gene encodes CDR1 MNHNY and CDR2 SVGAGI (reference sequence). Trimming removed 0 bases from V and 4 bases from J; junction bases left unmatched: 3.

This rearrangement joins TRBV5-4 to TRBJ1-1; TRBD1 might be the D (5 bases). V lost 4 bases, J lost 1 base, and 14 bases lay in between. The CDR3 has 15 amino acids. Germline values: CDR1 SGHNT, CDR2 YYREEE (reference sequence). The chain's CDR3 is CASSHPGRGNTEAFF. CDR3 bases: TGTGCCAGCAGCCACCCGGGGAGGGGGAACACTGAAGCTTTCTTT. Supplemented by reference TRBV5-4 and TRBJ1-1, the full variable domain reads ETGVTQSPTHLIKTRGQQVTLRCSSQSGHNTVSWYQQALGQGPQFIFQYYREEENGRGNFPPRFSGLQFPNYSSELNVNALELDDSALYLCASSHPGRGNTEAFFGQGTRLTVV.

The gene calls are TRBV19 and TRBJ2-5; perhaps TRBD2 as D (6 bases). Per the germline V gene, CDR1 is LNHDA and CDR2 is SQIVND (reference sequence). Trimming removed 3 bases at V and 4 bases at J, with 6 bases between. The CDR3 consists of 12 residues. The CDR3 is CASSIGGETQYF. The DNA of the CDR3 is TGTGCCAGTAGTATCGGGGGAGAGACCCAGTACTTC.

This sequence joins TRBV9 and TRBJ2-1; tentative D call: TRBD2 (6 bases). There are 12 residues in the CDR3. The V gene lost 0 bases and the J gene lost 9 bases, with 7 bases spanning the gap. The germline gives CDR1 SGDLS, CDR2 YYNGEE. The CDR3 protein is CASSVVEGEQFF. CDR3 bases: TGTGCCAGCAGCGTAGTGGAGGGTGAGCAGTTCTTC.

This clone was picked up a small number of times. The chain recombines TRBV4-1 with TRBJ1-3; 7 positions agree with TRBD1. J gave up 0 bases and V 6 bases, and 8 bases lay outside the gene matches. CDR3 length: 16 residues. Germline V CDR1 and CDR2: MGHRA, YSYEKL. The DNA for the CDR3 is TGCGCCAGCAGTCCACGACAGGGAAGCTCTGGAAACACCATATATTTT. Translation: CASSPRQGSSGNTIYF.

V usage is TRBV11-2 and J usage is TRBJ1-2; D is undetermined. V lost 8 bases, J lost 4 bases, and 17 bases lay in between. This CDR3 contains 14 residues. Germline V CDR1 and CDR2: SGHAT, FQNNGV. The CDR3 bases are TGTGCCAGCCGTGGGAGGAACCCTATCTATGGCTACACCTTC. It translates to CASRGRNPIYGYTF.

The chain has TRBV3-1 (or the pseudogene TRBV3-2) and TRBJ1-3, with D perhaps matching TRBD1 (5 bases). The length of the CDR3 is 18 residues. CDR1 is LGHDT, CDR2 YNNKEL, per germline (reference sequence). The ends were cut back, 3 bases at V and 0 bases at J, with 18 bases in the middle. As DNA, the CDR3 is TGTGCCAGCAGCCAGGCAATTATACGGGGGGGCTCTGGAAACACCATATATTTT. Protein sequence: CASSQAIIRGGSGNTIYF.

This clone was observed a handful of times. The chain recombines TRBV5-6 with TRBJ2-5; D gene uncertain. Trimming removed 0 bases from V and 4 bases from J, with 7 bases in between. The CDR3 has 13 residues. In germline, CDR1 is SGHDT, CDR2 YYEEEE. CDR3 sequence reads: CASSLGNIETQYF. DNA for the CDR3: TGTGCCAGCAGCTTGGGCAACATAGAGACCCAGTACTTC.

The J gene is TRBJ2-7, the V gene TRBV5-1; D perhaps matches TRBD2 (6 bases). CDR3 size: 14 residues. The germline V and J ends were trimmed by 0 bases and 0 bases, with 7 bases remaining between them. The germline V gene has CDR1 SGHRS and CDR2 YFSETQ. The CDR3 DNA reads TGCGCCAGCAGCTTGGCCGGGGGCTCCTACGAGCAGTACTTC. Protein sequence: CASSLAGGSYEQYF.

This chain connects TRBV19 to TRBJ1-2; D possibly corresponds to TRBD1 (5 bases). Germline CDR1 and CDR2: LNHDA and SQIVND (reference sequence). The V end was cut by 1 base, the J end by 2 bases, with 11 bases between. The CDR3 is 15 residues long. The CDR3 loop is CASSIGGTRNYGYTF. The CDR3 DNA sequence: TGTGCCAGTAGTATAGGCGGGACGAGGAACTATGGCTACACCTTC.

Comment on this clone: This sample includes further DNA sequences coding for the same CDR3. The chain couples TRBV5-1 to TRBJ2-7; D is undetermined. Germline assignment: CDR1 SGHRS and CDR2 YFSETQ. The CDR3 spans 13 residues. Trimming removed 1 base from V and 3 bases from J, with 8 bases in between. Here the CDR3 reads CASSLLGDYEQYF. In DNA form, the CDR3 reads TGCGCCAGCAGCTTGCTGGGCGACTACGAGCAGTACTTC.

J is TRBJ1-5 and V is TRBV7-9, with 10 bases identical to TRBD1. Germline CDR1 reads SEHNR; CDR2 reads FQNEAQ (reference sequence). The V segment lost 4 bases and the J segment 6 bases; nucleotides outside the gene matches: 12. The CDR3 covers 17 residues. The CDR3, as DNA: TGTGCCAGCAGCTCCCACGCCGGGACAGGGGCCGGTCAGCCCCAGCATTTT. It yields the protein CASSSHAGTGAGQPQHF.

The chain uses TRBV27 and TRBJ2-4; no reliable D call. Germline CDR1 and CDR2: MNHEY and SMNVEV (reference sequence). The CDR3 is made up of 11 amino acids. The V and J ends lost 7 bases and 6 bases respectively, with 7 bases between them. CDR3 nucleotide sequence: TGTGCCAGCAAACAGAGAAACATTCAGTACTTC. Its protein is CASKQRNIQYF.

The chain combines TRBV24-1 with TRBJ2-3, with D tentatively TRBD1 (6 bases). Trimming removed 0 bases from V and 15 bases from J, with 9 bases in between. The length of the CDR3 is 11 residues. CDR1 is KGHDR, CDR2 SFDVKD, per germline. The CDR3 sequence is CATSDLRTAYF. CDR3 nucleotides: TGTGCCACCAGTGATTTGAGGACAGCCTATTTT.

The CDR3 spells CASSLEGAQAFF. CDR3 sequence (DNA): TGTGCCAGCAGTTTAGAAGGGGCCCAAGCTTTCTTT. This rearrangement joins TRBV12-3 or TRBV12-4 to TRBJ1-1, with D tentatively TRBD1 (5 bases). Between the trimmed V and J ends, which lost 1 base and 9 bases, there was a span of 9 bases. The CDR3 consists of 12 residues.

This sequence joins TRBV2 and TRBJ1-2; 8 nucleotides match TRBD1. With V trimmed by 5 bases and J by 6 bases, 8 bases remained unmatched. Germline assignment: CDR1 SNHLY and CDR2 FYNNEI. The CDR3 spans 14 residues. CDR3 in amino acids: CASSNRTGGHGYTF. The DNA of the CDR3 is TGTGCCAGCAGTAATCGAACAGGGGGTCATGGCTACACCTTC.

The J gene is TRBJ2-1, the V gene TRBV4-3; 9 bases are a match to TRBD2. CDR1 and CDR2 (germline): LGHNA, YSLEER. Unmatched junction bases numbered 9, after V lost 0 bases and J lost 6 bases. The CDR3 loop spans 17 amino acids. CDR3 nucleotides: TGCGCCAGCAGCCAAGATAATCTAGCGGGGAATCGCAATGAGCAGTTCTTC. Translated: CASSQDNLAGNRNEQFF.

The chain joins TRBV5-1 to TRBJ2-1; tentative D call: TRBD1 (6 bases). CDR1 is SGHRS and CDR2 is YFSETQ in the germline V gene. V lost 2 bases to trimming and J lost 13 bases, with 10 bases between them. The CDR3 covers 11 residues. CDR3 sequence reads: CASSFQGQQFF. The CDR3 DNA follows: TGCGCCAGCAGCTTCCAGGGACAACAGTTCTTC.

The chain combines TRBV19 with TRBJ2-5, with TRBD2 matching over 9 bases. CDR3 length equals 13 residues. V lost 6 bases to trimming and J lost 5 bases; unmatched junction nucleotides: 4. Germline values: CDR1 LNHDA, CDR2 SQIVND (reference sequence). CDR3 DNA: TGTGCCAGTAGGCGGGGGGGCGGTGAGACCCAGTACTTC. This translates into CASRRGGGETQYF. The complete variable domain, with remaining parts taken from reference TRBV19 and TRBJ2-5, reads DGGITQSPKYLFRKEGQNVTLSCEQNLNHDAMYWYRQDPGQGLRLIYYSQIVNDFQKGDIAEGYSVSREKKESFPLTVTSAQKNPTAFYLCASRRGGGETQYFGPGTRLLVL.

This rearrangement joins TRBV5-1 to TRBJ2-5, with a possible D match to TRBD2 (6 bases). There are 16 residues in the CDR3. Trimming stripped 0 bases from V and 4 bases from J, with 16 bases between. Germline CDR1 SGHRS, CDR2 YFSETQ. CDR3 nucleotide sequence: TGCGCCAGCAGCTTGGGGGGGACTCCCAAGGGAGAGACCCAGTACTTC. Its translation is CASSLGGTPKGETQYF.

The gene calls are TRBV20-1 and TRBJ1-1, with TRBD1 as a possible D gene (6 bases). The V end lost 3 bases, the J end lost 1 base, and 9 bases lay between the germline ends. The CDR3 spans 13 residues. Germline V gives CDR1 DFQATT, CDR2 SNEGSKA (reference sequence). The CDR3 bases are TGCAGTGCTAGTCGACAGGCGAACACTGAAGCTTTCTTT. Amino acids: CSASRQANTEAFF.

The CDR3 nucleotides read TGTGCCAGCAGCTTGCACTACAGGTTATCTGGGCAGTACTTC. It codes for CASSLHYRLSGQYF. This chain links TRBV5-5 with TRBJ2-7, with D possibly TRBD1 on 5 matching bases. From germline, CDR1 is SGHKS and CDR2 YYEKEE (reference sequence). Between the trimmed V and J ends, which lost 1 base and 9 bases, there was a span of 17 bases. This CDR3 comprises 14 residues.

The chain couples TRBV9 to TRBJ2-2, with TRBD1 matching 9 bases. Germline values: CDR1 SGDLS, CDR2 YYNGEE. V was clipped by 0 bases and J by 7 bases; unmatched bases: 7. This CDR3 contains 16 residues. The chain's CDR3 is CASSVVGTGHFGELFF. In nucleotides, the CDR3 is TGTGCCAGCAGCGTAGTTGGGACAGGGCATTTCGGGGAGCTGTTTTTT.

CDR3 region: CASLGTGGGKLFF. DNA for the CDR3: TGTGCCAGCCTGGGGACAGGTGGCGGAAAACTGTTTTTT. The V gene is TRBV2, the J gene TRBJ1-4; 8 positions agree with TRBD1. This CDR3 is 13 amino acids long. Germline V CDR1 and CDR2: SNHLY, FYNNEI. The ends lost 8 bases at V and 10 bases at J; junction bases unmatched: 9.

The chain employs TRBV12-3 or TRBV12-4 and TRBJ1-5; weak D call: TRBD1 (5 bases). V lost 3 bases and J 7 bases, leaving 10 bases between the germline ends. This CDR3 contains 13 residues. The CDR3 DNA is TGTGCCAGCAGTTTTCGGGGGAAACAGCCCCAGCATTTT. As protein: CASSFRGKQPQHF.

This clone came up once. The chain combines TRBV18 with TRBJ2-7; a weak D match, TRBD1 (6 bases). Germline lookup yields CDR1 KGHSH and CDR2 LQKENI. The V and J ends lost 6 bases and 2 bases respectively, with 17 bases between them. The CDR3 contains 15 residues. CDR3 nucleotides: TGTGCCAGCTCGGGGGCAGGGCGAGATACCTACGAGCAGTACTTC. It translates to CASSGAGRDTYEQYF. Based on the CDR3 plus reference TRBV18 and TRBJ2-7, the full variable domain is NAGVMQNPRHLVRRRGQEARLRCSPMKGHSHVYWYRQLPEEGLKFMVYLQKENIIDESGMPKERFSAEFPKEGPSILRIQQVVRGDSAAYFCASSGAGRDTYEQYFGPGTRLTVT.

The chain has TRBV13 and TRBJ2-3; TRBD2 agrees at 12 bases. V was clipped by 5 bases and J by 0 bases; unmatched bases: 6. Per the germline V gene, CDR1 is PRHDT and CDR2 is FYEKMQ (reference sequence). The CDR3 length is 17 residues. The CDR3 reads CASSKLAGGASTDTQYF. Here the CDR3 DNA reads TGTGCCAGCAGCAAACTAGCGGGGGGCGCCAGCACAGATACGCAGTATTTT.

CDR3 amino acids: CASSTSGTGPSGAIYF. The CDR3, as DNA: TGTGCCAGCAGCACCTCCGGGACAGGTCCCTCGGGTGCCATATATTTT. The chain recombines TRBV7-8 with TRBJ1-3; TRBD1 matches at 8 bases. With 5 bases clipped from V and 11 bases from J, the junction kept 17 bases outside the gene matches. The CDR3 contains 16 residues. Germline V lookup: CDR1 SGHVS, CDR2 FQNEAQ.

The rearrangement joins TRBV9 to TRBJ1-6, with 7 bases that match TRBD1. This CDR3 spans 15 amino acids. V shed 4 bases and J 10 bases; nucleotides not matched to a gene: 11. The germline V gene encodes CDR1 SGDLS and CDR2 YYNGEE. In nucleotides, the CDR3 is TGTGCCAGCAGCACAGGACAGGCCCGGGGATCACCCCTCCACTTT. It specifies CASSTGQARGSPLHF.